One sample yielded the 3 T cell receptor beta chains listed below, sequenced in a study of shared clonotypes between healthy human individuals. The data were produced by immunoSEQ multiplex PCR, yet TCRdb's version contains in-frame clones alone and is incomplete. The table shows 100,000 or so clones, with roughly 70% occurring only once. Sequenced: memory CD8+ T cells sorted from blood. The subset: CD45RO+ cells pooled with CCR7-negative TemRA cells. The receptors shown here come from a woman younger than 45 in good health.

Note on this clone: Mismatch with germline at one junction end may stem from a read error. The chain is built from TRBV6-5 and TRBJ1-2; D is unresolved. The V gene's germline CDR1 is MNHEY and CDR2 SVGAGI. The CDR3 spans 14 residues. The CDR3 protein is CAISESGPNYGYTF. CDR3 nucleotides: TGTGCCATCAGTGAGTCGGGTCCAAACTATGGCTACACCTTC.

V is TRBV6-1 and J is TRBJ2-7, with TRBD2 identical over 10 bases. The germline gives CDR1 MNHNS, CDR2 SASEGT. The J segment lost 1 base and the V segment lost 4 bases, leaving 4 bases of the junction unmatched. This CDR3 spans 15 amino acids. The CDR3 loop is CASSGLAGGSYEQYF. DNA of the CDR3: TGTGCCAGCAGTGGGTTAGCGGGGGGTTCCTACGAGCAGTACTTC.

The J gene is TRBJ2-7, the V gene TRBV21-1; TRBD2 is the table's D call, not checked against the DNA. TRBV21-1 is annotated as a pseudogene. This CDR3 is 14 amino acids long. CDR3 region: CASSRLAGVYEQYF. The DNA for the CDR3 is TGTGCCAGCAGCAGGCTAGCGGGAGTCTACGAGCAGTACTTC.